The rows below give T cell receptor beta chains drawn from one sample of a study of T cell responses to AZD1222 COVID-19 vaccine. Some clones are missing from TCRdb's copy, which holds only in-frame ones; the method was immunoSEQ multiplex PCR. The table records some 100,000 clones, around 88% of them present only once. The sample was peripheral blood, taken 28 days after the second AZD1222 dose. The receptors were gathered from an adult who received the AZD1222 COVID-19 vaccine. Both conserved end residues are part of each CDR3. Fields, in order: CDR3 length, clone size, J gene, V gene, CDR3 protein. Clone sizes are given selectively: once, few, many, or a class where the clone is expanded.

>17|NA|TRBJ2-1|TRBV2
CASSEAASPDLNSLQFF
>15|NA|TRBJ1-1|TRBV19
CASLDSINMNTEAFF
>16|NA|TRBJ2-7|TRBV5-4
CASSFTPGTANYEQYF
>15|NA|TRBJ2-2|TRBV4-1
CASSQTWSGTGELFF
>15|NA|TRBJ1-4|TRBV6-5
CASSSGQGINEKLFF
>14|NA|TRBJ2-2|TRBV6-5
CASSKGLVSGELFF
>13|NA|TRBJ2-1|TRBV11-3
CASSSDSEGEQFF
>14|NA|TRBJ2-3|TRBV4-2
CASKRLANTDTQYF
>14|NA|TRBJ1-2|TRBV9
CASSAHVGGYGYTF
>18|NA|TRBJ1-4|TRBV11-2
CASSLDLGTQGGNEKLFF
>13|NA|TRBJ1-2|TRBV11-3
CASSLPGAHGYTF
>14|NA|TRBJ2-3|TRBV11-3
CASSLSPSTDTQYF
>14|NA|TRBJ1-3|TRBV5-5
CASSTQISGNTIYF
>17|NA|TRBJ2-2|TRBV5-6
CASSPWGRDANTGELFF
>14|NA|TRBJ2-2|TRBV18
CASSPLAGTGELFF
>16|once|TRBJ2-7|TRBV4-1
CASSHDTGTGSREQYF
>13|few|TRBJ1-2|TRBV12-3/TRBV12-4
CASSFDRNYGYTF
>16|NA|TRBJ2-7|TRBV4-1
CASSQEVRSRGWEQYF
>16|NA|TRBJ2-7|TRBV7-4
CASSPPWTGSSYEQYF
>13|NA|TRBJ2-7|TRBV7-2
CAIDTSGSYEQYF
>15|NA|TRBJ2-1|TRBV5-1
CASSGDRASYNEQFF
>13|NA|TRBJ2-7|TRBV6-5
CASISAWGYEQYF
>13|NA|TRBJ2-3|TRBV7-8
CASSRDHTDTQYF
>15|NA|TRBJ2-7|TRBV7-8
CASSRDRVESYEQYF
>14|NA|TRBJ1-1|TRBV5-1
CASSEGILNTEAFF
>14|NA|TRBJ1-1|TRBV7-3
CASSLTWGNTEAFF
>15|NA|TRBJ1-5|TRBV9
CASSSWGERDSPQHF
>17|NA|TRBJ2-3|TRBV24-1
CATSDPGLAGPTDTQYF
>14|NA|TRBJ1-3|TRBV19
CASRGANSGNTIYF
>12|NA|TRBJ2-2|TRBV12-5
CASGTDPRELFF
>11|few|TRBJ1-4|TRBV5-1
CASSLGEKLFF
>14|NA|TRBJ2-2|TRBV6-5
CASSPTENTGELFF
>14|NA|TRBJ2-2|TRBV27
CASAPGQGTGELFF
>13|NA|TRBJ2-7|TRBV7-2
CASSPSPQGGQYF
>15|NA|TRBJ2-7|TRBV5-4
CASSLSSIPSYEQYF
>19|NA|TRBJ2-1|TRBV7-9
CASSLEVVTRDTSRNEQFF
>11|NA|TRBJ1-1|TRBV2
CASLRERKAFF
>17|NA|TRBJ1-6|TRBV5-4
CASSLGQVFSYNSPLHF
>13|NA|TRBJ1-5|TRBV30
CAWSRAGNQPQHF
>12|NA|TRBJ1-1|TRBV19
CASSISLFGAFF
>12|NA|TRBJ2-7|TRBV6-1
CASSEIGYEQYF
>15|NA|TRBJ2-4|TRBV6-5
CASSPSGVAKNIQYF
>16|NA|TRBJ2-7|TRBV19
CASSMDAGTPPYEQYF
>15|NA|TRBJ2-7|TRBV5-4
CASSIPGQGFHEQYF
>16|once|TRBJ2-1|TRBV28
CASSLSRTFGHNEQFF
>14|NA|TRBJ2-7|TRBV11-3
CASSFGGDTYEQYF
>12|NA|TRBJ2-7|TRBV3-1/TRBV3-2
CASSQGEYEQYF
>15|NA|TRBJ2-1|TRBV28
CASSPTGKGDNEQFF
>15|NA|TRBJ1-1|TRBV6-5
CASSTRERGTAEAFF